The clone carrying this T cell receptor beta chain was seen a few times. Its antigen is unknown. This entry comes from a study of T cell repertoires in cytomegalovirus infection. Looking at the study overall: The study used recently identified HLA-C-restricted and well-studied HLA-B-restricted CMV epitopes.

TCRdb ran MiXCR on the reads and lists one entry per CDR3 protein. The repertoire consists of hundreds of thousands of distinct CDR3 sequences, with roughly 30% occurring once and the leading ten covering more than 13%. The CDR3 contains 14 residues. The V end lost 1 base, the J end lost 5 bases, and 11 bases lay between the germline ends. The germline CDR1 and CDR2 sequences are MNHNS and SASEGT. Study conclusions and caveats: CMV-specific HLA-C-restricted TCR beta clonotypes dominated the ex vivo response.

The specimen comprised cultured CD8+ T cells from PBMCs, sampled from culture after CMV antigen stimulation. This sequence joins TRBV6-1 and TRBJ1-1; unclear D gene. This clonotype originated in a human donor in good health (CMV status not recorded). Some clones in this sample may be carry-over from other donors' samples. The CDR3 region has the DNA TGTGCCAGCAGTGAAGTGTGGGCTGGGACTGAAGCTTTCTTT. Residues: CASSEVWAGTEAFF.